This T cell receptor (beta chain) appears in the sequencing data of a study of CD8 T cells in ankylosing spondylitis. The CDR3 is 17 amino acids. V lost 5 bases, J lost 5 bases, and 12 bases stayed unmatched. Germline assignment: CDR1 MDHEN and CDR2 SYDVKM. Quantitative 5'-RACE with molecular barcodes was used to make the TCR beta libraries. TCRdb re-called the 5' RACE reads through MiXCR, storing one row per CDR3 protein. The data contain roughly 68,000 distinct CDR3 sequences, approximately 6% of them singletons. This clonotype has at least ten counts. The genes are TRBV28 and TRBJ2-3; 11 bases fit TRBD1. Input material: synovial fluid, either unsorted or a sorted T cell fraction (not recorded which). The receptor was isolated from a male donor with ankylosing spondylitis. For the CDR3, the DNA is TGTGCCAGCAGTGCCTCCCGGGACAGGGGGTATAAAGATACGCAGTATTTT. Its translation is CASSASRDRGYKDTQYF.